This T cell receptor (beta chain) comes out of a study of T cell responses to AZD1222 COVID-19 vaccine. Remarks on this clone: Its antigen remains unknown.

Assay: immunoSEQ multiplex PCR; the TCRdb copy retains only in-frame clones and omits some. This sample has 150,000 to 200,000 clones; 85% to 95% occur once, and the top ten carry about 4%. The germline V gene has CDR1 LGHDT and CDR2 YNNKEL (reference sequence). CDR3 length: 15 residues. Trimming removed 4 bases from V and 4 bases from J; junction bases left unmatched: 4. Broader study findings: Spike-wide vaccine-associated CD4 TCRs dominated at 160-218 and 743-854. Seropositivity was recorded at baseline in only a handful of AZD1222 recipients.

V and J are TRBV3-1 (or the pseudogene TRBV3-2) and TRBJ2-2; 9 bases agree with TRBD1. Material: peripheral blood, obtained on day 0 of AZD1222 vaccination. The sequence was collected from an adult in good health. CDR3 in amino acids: CASSLTGGITGELFF. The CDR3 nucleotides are TGTGCCAGCAGCCTAACAGGGGGCATCACCGGGGAGCTGTTTTTT.